These T cell receptor beta chains were read from a single sample in a study of PD-1 blockade in classical Hodgkin lymphoma. Profiled with immunoSEQ multiplex PCR; TCRdb holds only in-frame clones, not every one. The data show around 35,000 clones, with about 86% seen just once and about 7.4% held by the top ten. The sequencing used peripheral blood mononuclear cells (PBMCs), collected before the second cycle of nivolumab. These receptors all stem from a human donor with classical Hodgkin lymphoma. The CDR3 runs from the conserved cysteine through the conserved F or W. A D gene is named only where the DNA matches it firmly. The size field is filled for only some rows; it gives once, few, many or a size class.

d_call,v_call,clone_size,j_call,cdr3_nt,cdr3_aa
NA,TRBV6-5,NA,TRBJ2-7,TGTGCCAGCAGTTCCAGCCAGGGTTTTTTCTACGAGCAGTACTTC,CASSSSQGFFYEQYF
NA,TRBV19,NA,TRBJ1-1,TGTGCCAGTATCGCCGCAGTGAACACTGAAGCTTTCTTT,CASIAAVNTEAFF
TRBD1,TRBV7-6,once,TRBJ2-6,TGTGCCAGCAGCTTATTCGCCGTTCCCCGGGACAGGGGTAGCTCTGGGGCCAACGTCCTGACTTTC,CASSLFAVPRDRGSSGANVLTF
NA,TRBV11-2,NA,TRBJ2-5,TGTGCCAGCAGCGGAGCTAGCAGGGAGACCCAGTACTTC,CASSGASRETQYF
TRBD1,TRBV7-6,NA,TRBJ2-3,TGTGCCAGCAGCTTAGGGGTTCGGACAGGGGGGGTGAGCACAGATACGCAGTATTTT,CASSLGVRTGGVSTDTQYF
TRBD2,TRBV5-1,NA,TRBJ2-2,TGCGCCAGCAGCTTAAGGACTAGCGGGAGTCGGGAGTTTGCCGGGGAGCTGTTTTTT,CASSLRTSGSREFAGELFF
NA,TRBV7-9,NA,TRBJ1-2,TGTGCCAGCAGCCCGGACAGATGGGTCGACTATGGCTACACCTTC,CASSPDRWVDYGYTF
NA,TRBV19,NA,TRBJ1-3,TGTGCCAGTAAGGGGTTCGGTGGAAACACCATATATTTT,CASKGFGGNTIYF
NA,TRBV28,NA,TRBJ1-2,TGTGCCAGCAGTTTACCCTCGGGCTATGGCTACACCTTC,CASSLPSGYGYTF
NA,TRBV6-5,few,TRBJ2-4,TGTGCCAGCAGTTACGGTAGCGACATAGCCAAAAACATTCAGTACTTC,CASSYGSDIAKNIQYF
TRBD1,TRBV19,NA,TRBJ2-7,TGTGCCAGTAGTACGCAATCGACAGGGCTCAGCTCCTACGAGCAGTACTTC,CASSTQSTGLSSYEQYF
NA,TRBV19,NA,TRBJ2-5,TGTGCCAGTAGTCCTATAGTTCTAGCGGAGACCCAGTACTTC,CASSPIVLAETQYF
NA,TRBV5-1,NA,TRBJ1-3,TGCGCCAGCATGTTCGTTGGAGGGACTGGAAACACCATATATTTT,CASMFVGGTGNTIYF
NA,TRBV10-3,NA,TRBJ2-7,TGTGCCATCAGTGAGATAGGCAGCTACGAGCAGTACTTC,CAISEIGSYEQYF
NA,TRBV11-2,NA,TRBJ2-7,TGTGCCAGCAGTCCCGCCTTCCCCCCCTACGAGCAGTACTTC,CASSPAFPPYEQYF
TRBD1,TRBV7-3,NA,TRBJ2-1,TGTGCCAGCCAGTACAGGGCAGGGGGTAGTGAGCAGTTCTTC,CASQYRAGGSEQFF
NA,TRBV6-1,NA,TRBJ1-3,TGTGCCAGCAGTTTAATTGGGGGGACTGGAAACACCATATATTTT,CASSLIGGTGNTIYF
NA,TRBV29-1,few,TRBJ2-1,TGCAGCGTTGAATGGGCAGGGGGGGGTGAGCAGTTCTTC,CSVEWAGGGEQFF
NA,TRBV6-1,NA,TRBJ1-1,TGTGCCAGCATTGTGGGGGGATGGACTGAAGCTTTCTTT,CASIVGGWTEAFF
NA,TRBV28,NA,TRBJ2-3,TGTGCCAGCAGTTTGGCCACAGATACGCAGTATTTT,CASSLATDTQYF
NA,TRBV27,NA,TRBJ2-6,TGTGCCAGCAGTTTATTAGCAGGGGCCTCTGGGGCCAACGTCCTGACTTTC,CASSLLAGASGANVLTF
NA,TRBV14,few,TRBJ1-5,TGTGCCAGCAGCCAATCCAGGGGTAGCAATCAGCCCCAGCATTTT,CASSQSRGSNQPQHF
TRBD1,TRBV11-3,few,TRBJ1-1,TGTGCCAGCAGCCCTCGACAGGGGAACACTGAAGCTTTCTTT,CASSPRQGNTEAFF
NA,TRBV7-2,medium-sized,TRBJ2-3,TGTGCCAGCAGCCGCGGACTAATCCCAGATACGCAGTATTTT,CASSRGLIPDTQYF
NA,TRBV11-2,NA,TRBJ2-1,TGTGCCAGCAGCTTAAGCCGGACCACTGGGAATGAGCAGTTCTTC,CASSLSRTTGNEQFF
NA,TRBV29-1,NA,TRBJ1-1,TGCAGCGTTTACAACCTGGGGACTGAAGCTTTCTTT,CSVYNLGTEAFF
NA,TRBV10-1,NA,TRBJ2-7,TGCGCCAGCAGTGGGAGGGCTGGCGAGCAGTACTTC,CASSGRAGEQYF
NA,TRBV6-1,NA,TRBJ2-2,TGTGCCAGCAGTGAATCTGCCACCGGGGAGCTGTTTTTT,CASSESATGELFF
NA,TRBV5-1,NA,TRBJ2-7,TGCGCCAGCAGATTTGTCCACGAGCAGTACTTC,CASRFVHEQYF
TRBD2,TRBV29-1,NA,TRBJ2-3,TGCAGCGTTGTGAGCGGGAGGATATCAGATACGCAGTATTTT,CSVVSGRISDTQYF
NA,TRBV18,NA,TRBJ1-5,TGTGCCAGCTCACCAGGCGGCAATCAGCCCCAGCATTTT,CASSPGGNQPQHF
TRBD2,TRBV7-3,NA,TRBJ2-1,TGTGCCAGCAGCATGGGACTAGCGGTTAACAATGAGCAGTTCTTC,CASSMGLAVNNEQFF
NA,TRBV30,NA,TRBJ2-7,TGTGCCTGGAGTTTGGGACCGGATGAGCAGTACTTC,CAWSLGPDEQYF
NA,TRBV2,NA,TRBJ2-1,TGTGCCAGCAACGGGGACTTTTACTACAATGAGCAGTTCTTC,CASNGDFYYNEQFF
TRBD1,TRBV19,NA,TRBJ2-5,TGTGCCAGTAGTCCTAAGTCCCGGGACAGGGCCATCCAGTACCAAGAGACCCAGTACTTC,CASSPKSRDRAIQYQETQYF
NA,TRBV7-9,NA,TRBJ2-7,TGTGCCAGCAGCACCAGAGGGTCCGAGCAGTACTTC,CASSTRGSEQYF
NA,TRBV11-3,NA,TRBJ2-7,TGTGCCAGCAGCCCCCGGGGACACCCATCCTACGAGCAGTACTTC,CASSPRGHPSYEQYF
NA,TRBV6-5,NA,TRBJ2-7,TGTGCCAGCAGTTACTCCTCAGGGAACCACGAGCAGTACTTC,CASSYSSGNHEQYF
NA,TRBV9,NA,TRBJ1-5,TGTGCCAGCAGCGTAGGCGGCAGGAACTGGCCCCAGCATTTT,CASSVGGRNWPQHF
NA,TRBV6-5,NA,TRBJ2-1,TGTGCCAGCAGTTACTTTGGGTACGTTTACAATGAGCAGTTCTTC,CASSYFGYVYNEQFF
NA,TRBV10-2,NA,TRBJ2-7,TGCGCCAGTCAACAGAGCTCCTACGAGCAGTACTTC,CASQQSSYEQYF
TRBD2,TRBV19,NA,TRBJ2-3,TGTGCCAGTAATTCGGGGGGGTACACAGATACGCAGTATTTT,CASNSGGYTDTQYF
NA,TRBV5-8,NA,TRBJ2-1,TGTGCCAGCAGCCGAGGACAGCTCAGCTCCTACAATGAGCAGTTCTTC,CASSRGQLSSYNEQFF
NA,TRBV2,NA,TRBJ2-3,TGTGCCAGCAGGCTCTCGGGACGGGGAACAGATACGCAGTATTTT,CASRLSGRGTDTQYF
NA,TRBV27,NA,TRBJ2-1,TGTGCCAGCAGTTTATCCGCCCGGAGGGGCAATGAGCAGTTCTTC,CASSLSARRGNEQFF
TRBD1,TRBV27,NA,TRBJ2-7,TGTGCCAGCAGTTTATCGATCGGGACAGCTACCTACGAGCAGTACTTC,CASSLSIGTATYEQYF
NA,TRBV10-2,NA,TRBJ2-2,TGCGCCGCTCGGACGGTTAACACCGGGGAGCTGTTTTTT,CAARTVNTGELFF
NA,TRBV27,NA,TRBJ1-5,TGTGCCAGCAGGAAACAGGGTCCATTTCAGCCCCAGCATTTT,CASRKQGPFQPQHF
NA,TRBV7-3,NA,TRBJ2-1,TGTGCCAGCAGCTTAAATGGGTTAATACGAGAACAGTTCTTC,CASSLNGLIREQFF
TRBD1,TRBV6-1,NA,TRBJ1-1,TGTGCCAGCAGTTGGACAGGACGAATTGAAGCTTTCTTT,CASSWTGRIEAFF